The T cell receptor beta chain under discussion was sequenced for a study of T cells in Graves' hyperthyroidism and ophthalmopathy. Looked up from germline, CDR1 is MDHEN and CDR2 is SYDVKM. This CDR3 is 15 amino acids long. V was trimmed by 6 bases and J by 4 bases, leaving 19 bases between them. Researchers took RNA transcripts and amplified the TCR beta CDR3 regions from them. Using the HTBI primer set, a first-round RT-PCR was run on the TCR CDR3. TCRdb analysed the multiplex PCR reads with MiXCR anew, one entry per CDR3 protein. This table holds 640,000 or so distinct CDR3 sequences, approximately 14% found once. Concerning this clonotype: This may stem from a read error, because a much larger clone lies one nucleotide away.

The sequenced sample was blood. The sequence came from a woman between 40 and 55 years old with Graves' ophthalmopathy. This chain joins TRBV28 and TRBJ2-7; D is perhaps TRBD2 (7 bases). CDR3 amino acids: CASRLGRGLGYEQYF. The CDR3 DNA reads as TGTGCCAGCAGACTGGGGAGGGGGTTAGGATACGAGCAGTACTTC. The variable domain in full, completed from reference TRBV28 and TRBJ2-7, reads DVKVTQSSRYLVKRTGEKVFLECVQDMDHENMFWYRQDPGLGLRLIYFSYDVKMKEKGDIPEGYSVSREKKERFSLILESASTNQTSMYLCASRLGRGLGYEQYFGPGTRLTVT.